The 23 T cell receptor beta chains below come from one sample, sequenced in a study of cytomegalovirus exposure and HLA in healthy donors. The primer mix had 60 Vbeta and 13 Jbeta primers. Libraries were prepared by immunoSEQ multiplex PCR; TCRdb keeps only in-frame clonotypes and omits some of them. The sample holds 150,000 or so clones, almost 80% seen once. Material for sequencing was PBMCs. These receptors were taken from a man aged 18 to 30 in good health and CMV-seropositive.

The chain joins TRBV4-1 to TRBJ1-4, with D hard to call. Germline V CDR1 and CDR2: MGHRA, YSYEKL. This CDR3 has 14 amino acids. The V end was cut by 3 bases, the J end by 6 bases, with 11 bases between. The CDR3 sequence is CASSQAGGDEKLFF. The CDR3 nucleotides read TGCGCCAGCAGCCAGGCGGGCGGGGATGAAAAACTGTTTTTT.

The rearrangement joins TRBV5-1 to TRBJ2-7; D unresolved. The V end lost 5 bases, the J end lost 4 bases, and 16 bases lay between the germline ends. Germline V gives CDR1 SGHRS, CDR2 YFSETQ. The CDR3 is 14 amino acids. CDR3: CASSSDDTMYEQYF. Written as DNA, the CDR3 is TGCGCCAGCAGTAGTGACGACACAATGTACGAGCAGTACTTC.

This chain links TRBV6-1 with TRBJ2-7, with D maybe TRBD1 (6 bases). CDR1 is MNHNS and CDR2 is SASEGT in the germline V gene. This CDR3 spans 15 amino acids. V was cut by 2 bases and J by 2 bases, with 13 bases left in between. CDR3: CASSEYLGGTYEQYF. CDR3 nucleotide sequence: TGTGCCAGCAGTGAATACCTAGGGGGTACCTACGAGCAGTACTTC.

The chain uses TRBV5-4 and TRBJ2-7, with 13 bases aligning to TRBD2. The V segment lost 4 bases and the J segment 5 bases; nucleotides outside the gene matches: 3. CDR1 and CDR2 (germline): SGHNT, YYREEE (reference sequence). This CDR3 has 14 residues. In DNA form, the CDR3 reads TGTGCCAGCAGCCAGGGACTAGCGGGAAACGAGCAGTACTTC. Encoded protein: CASSQGLAGNEQYF.

This rearrangement joins TRBV5-1 to TRBJ2-7; TRBD2 aligns across 7 bases. The germline gives CDR1 SGHRS, CDR2 YFSETQ. The CDR3 is 14 amino acids. V lost 0 bases and J lost 3; bases outside the gene matches: 3. The CDR3, as DNA: TGCGCCAGCAGCTTGGGACTAGCTCTCTACGAGCAGTACTTC. It specifies CASSLGLALYEQYF.

This clone showed up just once. The genes are TRBV4-1 and TRBJ1-2, with TRBD1 as a possible D gene (5 bases). CDR3 length: 16 residues. The V end lost 1 base, the J end lost 2 bases, and 14 bases lay between the germline ends. The germline gives CDR1 MGHRA, CDR2 YSYEKL. The CDR3 coding sequence is TGCGCCAGCAGCCAAGGCAAGACAGATTACAACTATGGCTACACCTTC. The encoded protein is CASSQGKTDYNYGYTF.

A few counts support this clone. This sequence joins TRBV5-1 and TRBJ1-2; D perhaps matches TRBD1 (6 bases). Trimming shortened V by 0 bases and J by 3 bases, and 15 bases separated the two germline ends. The CDR3 is made up of 16 amino acids. Germline V gene lookup returns CDR1 SGHRS and CDR2 YFSETQ. CDR3 in amino acids: CASSLARGPGDYGYTF. DNA for the CDR3: TGCGCCAGCAGCTTGGCCAGGGGTCCCGGGGACTATGGCTACACCTTC.

The V gene is TRBV19, the J gene TRBJ1-2, with a possible D match to TRBD1 (6 bases). The V and J ends lost 7 bases and 4 bases respectively, with 16 bases between them. CDR1 is LNHDA and CDR2 is SQIVND in the germline V gene (reference sequence). The CDR3 runs to 14 residues. CDR3 protein: CASTPVGGVYGYTF. CDR3 sequence (DNA): TGTGCCAGTACCCCCGTAGGGGGGGTCTATGGCTACACCTTC.

The gene calls are TRBV30 and TRBJ2-5, with D hard to call. Trimming removed 0 bases at V and 5 bases at J, with 4 bases between. Germline V gives CDR1 GTSNPN, CDR2 SVGIG (reference sequence). This CDR3 has 11 residues. CDR3 in DNA: TGTGCCTGGAGTGTACTGGAGACCCAGTACTTC. Translated, it gives CAWSVLETQYF.

J is TRBJ1-5 and V is TRBV5-1; TRBD1 aligns across 9 bases. The germline gives CDR1 SGHRS, CDR2 YFSETQ. This CDR3 comprises 15 residues. V trimming: 0 bases; J trimming: 4 bases; junction bases outside the gene matches: 2. The CDR3 DNA follows: TGCGCCAGCAGCTTGGGGGACAGGGAGAATCAGCCCCAGCATTTT. It specifies CASSLGDRENQPQHF.

V gene TRBV6-5 combines with J gene TRBJ2-1; D perhaps matches TRBD2 (6 bases). The CDR3 contains 14 residues. Germline V gene data show CDR1 as MNHEY and CDR2 as SVGAGI. V gave up 2 bases and J gave up 9 bases, with 14 bases separating them. The CDR3: CASSYREWGGEQFF. The CDR3 DNA reads as TGTGCCAGCAGTTACAGGGAGTGGGGAGGTGAGCAGTTCTTC.

In this sample, this clone turned up once. The V gene is TRBV6-6, the J gene TRBJ1-1; D remains ambiguous. The CDR3 runs to 13 residues. The germline CDR1 and CDR2 sequences are MNHNY and SVGAGI (reference sequence). V lost 5 bases, J lost 2 bases, and 9 bases lay in between. CDR3 region: CASSNDKNTEAFF. In DNA, the CDR3 is TGTGCCAGCAGTAACGACAAAAACACTGAAGCTTTCTTT.

The CDR3 nucleotides are TGCGCCAGCAGCTCCGGGACTAGTGGGGGGGCTGTAGATACGCAGTATTTT. Its protein product is CASSSGTSGGAVDTQYF. The chain employs TRBV5-1 and TRBJ2-3; 8 nucleotides line up with TRBD2. This CDR3 comprises 17 residues. The trim removed 3 bases at V and 5 bases at J, leaving 14 bases unmatched. CDR1 SGHRS and CDR2 YFSETQ come from the germline V gene.

This clone was observed once. The chain is built from TRBV5-6 and TRBJ2-1; 10 bases agree with TRBD2. The V gene end was trimmed by 7 bases and the J gene end by 0 bases; junction bases not matched to a gene: 13. CDR3 length: 18 residues. The V gene's germline CDR1 is SGHDT and CDR2 YYEEEE. The CDR3 DNA reads TGTGCCAGCTCGGCGGCTAGCGGGAGCTACCGCTCCTACAATGAGCAGTTCTTC. Protein: CASSAASGSYRSYNEQFF.

The CDR3 protein is CASSPSGGVYEQYF. The CDR3 DNA is TGTGCCAGTAGCCCTAGTGGGGGGGTCTACGAGCAGTACTTC. V usage is TRBV19 and J usage is TRBJ2-7, with 7 positions matching TRBD2. With V trimmed by 6 bases and J by 3 bases, 8 bases remained unmatched. The V gene's germline CDR1 is LNHDA and CDR2 SQIVND (reference sequence). The CDR3 sequence is 14 residues long.

This sequence joins TRBV5-6 and TRBJ1-3, with D unclear. There are 14 residues in the CDR3. The V and J ends lost 7 bases and 2 bases respectively, with 13 bases between them. CDR1 SGHDT and CDR2 YYEEEE come from the germline V gene. The CDR3 DNA follows: TGTGCCAGCGGAGGGTGGCTTCCTGGAAACACCATATATTTT. Protein: CASGGWLPGNTIYF.

This rearrangement joins TRBV27 to TRBJ1-1; tentatively, D is TRBD1 (6 bases). CDR3 length: 15 amino acids. V dropped 6 bases and J dropped 3 bases, with 17 bases sitting between them. Germline values: CDR1 MNHEY, CDR2 SMNVEV (reference sequence). The CDR3 sequence is CASRGNHRVDTEAFF. The CDR3 coding sequence is TGTGCCAGCAGGGGGAACCACAGGGTCGACACTGAAGCTTTCTTT.

The chain combines TRBV10-3 with TRBJ2-5, with 7 bases fitting TRBD1. The J call may be incorrect, as the DNA end agrees better with TRBJ2-7. This CDR3 has 16 residues. From germline, CDR1 is ENHRY and CDR2 SYGVKD. In DNA, the CDR3 is TGTGCCATCAGTGAGTCGTGGGACAGCCACTCCTACGAGCAGTACTTC. Its protein is CAISESWDSHSYEQYF.

This clone was found once. The rearrangement links TRBV11-2 to TRBJ2-7; no reliable D call. Germline CDR1 and CDR2: SGHAT and FQNNGV. V lost 2 bases and J lost 1, with 15 bases in between. The length of the CDR3 is 16 residues. CDR3 in amino acids: CASSLIVESVSYEQYF. CDR3 DNA sequence: TGTGCCAGCAGCTTAATTGTGGAGTCAGTATCCTACGAGCAGTACTTC. Combining the CDR3 with reference TRBV11-2 and TRBJ2-7 gives the whole variable domain EAGVAQSPRYKIIEKRQSVAFWCNPISGHATLYWYQQILGQGPKLLIQFQNNGVVDDSQLPKDRFSAERLKGVDSTLKIQPAKLEDSAVYLCASSLIVESVSYEQYFGPGTRLTVT.

The chain employs TRBV5-8 and TRBJ1-3; D is perhaps TRBD1 (6 bases). The CDR3 is 16 residues long. Trimming removed 3 bases at V and 2 bases at J, with 15 bases between. Per the germline V gene, CDR1 is SGHTS and CDR2 is YDEGEE. The CDR3 is CASSSPGDLTGNTIYF. The CDR3, as DNA: TGTGCCAGCAGCTCCCCAGGGGATCTTACTGGAAACACCATATATTTT.

In its sample, this clone was seen once. J is TRBJ1-1 and V is TRBV2, with TRBD1 matching over 7 bases. Trimming took 4 bases from V and 0 from J; bases not matched to a gene: 8. CDR1 is SNHLY and CDR2 is FYNNEI in the germline V gene. The CDR3 length is 16 residues. The CDR3 loop is CASSVARDRVNTEAFF. In nucleotides, the CDR3 is TGTGCCAGCAGTGTGGCCAGAGACAGGGTGAACACTGAAGCTTTCTTT.

The genes are TRBV27 and TRBJ1-5; D unresolved. V was pared by 0 bases and J by 0 bases, with 6 bases between. The CDR3 runs 15 residues. The V gene's germline CDR1 is MNHEY and CDR2 SMNVEV (reference sequence). CDR3: CASSLSQNSNQPQHF. The CDR3, as DNA: TGTGCCAGCAGTTTATCACAGAATAGCAATCAGCCCCAGCATTTT.

This chain uses TRBV6-5 with TRBJ1-1, with TRBD1 as a possible D gene (5 bases). V lost 7 bases and J lost 5, with 8 bases in between. There are 11 residues in the CDR3. Germline V gives CDR1 MNHEY, CDR2 SVGAGI. CDR3 residues: CASTYRTEAFF. Written as DNA, the CDR3 is TGTGCCAGCACCTACAGGACTGAAGCTTTCTTT.